This TCR beta chain was identified in a study of blood T cell repertoires in COVID-19. Looking at the study overall: Sites in the United States, Italy and Spain provided acute and convalescent COVID-19 samples. Sample material is recorded as cDNA or gDNA derived from T cells, B-cell-depleted T cells, or PBMCs.

This CDR3 comprises 16 residues. Germline assignment: CDR1 SGHTA and CDR2 FQGNSA. The V end lost 0 bases, the J end lost 0 bases, and 9 bases lay between the germline ends. Authors' methods: Reference gene primer amplification gave nucleated cell count estimates. The data were produced by immunoSEQ multiplex PCR, yet TCRdb's version contains in-frame clones alone and is incomplete. V, J and clone size are those of that table, while D and trimming were read from the DNA. Seen here are approximately 67,000 clones, about 90% observed once, and the top ten hold more than 5%. The sequence derives from a man aged 45 to 65 with active COVID-19. The sequencing input was peripheral blood. V gene TRBV7-2 combines with J gene TRBJ2-1; D ambiguous. As DNA, the CDR3 is TGTGCCAGCAGCTTAGCGCAGTCTGGCTCCTACAATGAGCAGTTCTTC. Translation: CASSLAQSGSYNEQFF.